This TCR beta chain was recorded in a study of blood T cell repertoires in COVID-19. The CDR3 runs 15 residues. V dropped 9 bases and J dropped 7 bases, with 24 bases sitting between them. Germline V CDR1 and CDR2: MGHDK, SYGVNS. Assay: immunoSEQ multiplex PCR; the TCRdb copy retains only in-frame clones and omits some. The sample contains just under 350,000 clones, 75% to 90% of which appear only once. This sequence was found in a woman in her 50s with COVID-19, enrolled during active disease. Material for sequencing was peripheral blood. This rearrangement joins TRBV25-1 to TRBJ1-1; a possible D gene is TRBD1 (5 bases). The DNA for the CDR3 is TGTGCCAGTCATGGAAGATCGGGGGGGGAGAATGAAGCTTTCTTT. It yields the protein CASHGRSGGENEAFF.